This TCR beta chain was documented in a study of cytomegalovirus exposure and HLA in healthy donors. Study-level points and caveats: In vitro experiments confirmed that three CMV-associated chains were specific for CMV antigens. Across donors, most TCRs were seen rarely, yet some public ones were widespread. Cytomegalovirus association was assigned to approximately 160 TCR beta chains. It was reportedly the case that the classifier diagnosed cytomegalovirus status with high specificity and sensitivity.

The CDR3 has 13 amino acids. V lost 5 bases and J 9 bases, leaving 14 bases between the germline ends. The V gene's germline CDR1 is MDHEN and CDR2 SYDVKM. Data came from immunoSEQ multiplex PCR; TCRdb stores just in-frame clones and leaves some out. The table includes 280,000 or so clones, around nine tenths detected once. As concerns this clone: Its specificity is not known.

The chain carries TRBV28 and TRBJ2-1; D is possibly TRBD2 (6 bases). Input material: PBMCs. This sequence was found in a woman between 18 and 30 years old in good health and CMV-seronegative. For the CDR3, the DNA is TGTGCCAGCAGTCGACAAGGGACTGGTGAGCAGTTCTTC. Translated: CASSRQGTGEQFF.